Shown below are 19 T cell receptor beta chains from a single sample sequenced in a study of cytomegalovirus exposure and HLA in healthy donors (TCRdb year 2017). The library came from the immunoSEQ multiplex PCR assay. A mixture of 60 forward primers for TCR Vbeta segments and 13 reverse primers for TCR Jbeta segments was used in the multiplex PCR. The source is immuneACCESS, and TCRdb retained only in-frame sequences with V and J called. Part of the clones is not carried over; for the studies checked, unresolved V genes explain less than half of this, and the remainder is unexplained. A total of about 170,000 clones appear in this sample, roughly 73% of them only once. The top ten hold 2.5% to 4% of the sample. Sequencing was carried out using PBMCs. The receptors shown here come from a female donor in good health and CMV-seronegative.

This chain uses TRBV6-4 with TRBJ2-2; 7 nucleotides agree with TRBD1. The V segment lost 4 bases and the J segment 1 base; nucleotides outside the gene matches: 0. CDR1 MRHNA and CDR2 SNTAGT come from the germline V gene. This CDR3 region has 14 residues. The CDR3 sequence: CASSGQGNTGELFF. The CDR3 nucleotides read TGTGCCAGCAGTGGACAGGGGAACACCGGGGAGCTGTTTTTT.

This chain joins TRBV5-4 and TRBJ2-2; D might be TRBD2 (7 bases). The CDR3 sequence is 15 residues long. Trimming shortened V by 0 bases and J by 6 bases, and 12 bases separated the two germline ends. The germline gives CDR1 SGHNT, CDR2 YYREEE (reference sequence). The CDR3 DNA reads TGTGCCAGCAGCTTGGCGGGGGGCAGCGCCGGGGAGCTGTTTTTT. Residues: CASSLAGGSAGELFF.

The chain is built from TRBV28 and TRBJ2-1; 11 bases fit TRBD2. The V and J ends lost 6 bases and 4 bases, in that order; junction bases with no gene match: 5. The germline gives CDR1 MDHEN, CDR2 SYDVKM. CDR3 length: 15 residues. The CDR3 region has the DNA TGTGCCAGCAGGGGAGGGACTAGCGGATACAATGAGCAGTTCTTC. It is translated as CASRGGTSGYNEQFF.

This clone was counted between two and nine times. Other DNA sequences in the sample encode the same CDR3. This rearrangement joins TRBV19 to TRBJ1-1, with D possibly matching TRBD1 (6 bases). This CDR3 is built from 14 residues. Germline V gene lookup returns CDR1 LNHDA and CDR2 SQIVND (reference sequence). V shed 6 bases and J shed 0 bases, with 11 bases lying between them. The CDR3 DNA is TGTGCCAGTAGCCGAGGACAGCTGAACACTGAAGCTTTCTTT. It specifies CASSRGQLNTEAFF.

The rearrangement uses TRBV5-6 and TRBJ2-1; D possibly corresponds to TRBD2 (5 bases). The CDR3 sequence is 15 residues long. CDR1 is SGHDT and CDR2 is YYEEEE in the germline V gene. V was trimmed by 4 bases and J by 0 bases, leaving 11 bases between them. CDR3 in DNA: TGTGCCAGCAGCCCCACGGGGAGCTCCTACAATGAGCAGTTCTTC. Translated: CASSPTGSSYNEQFF.

The chain carries TRBV5-1 and TRBJ2-1; the match to TRBD2 covers 12 bases. CDR3 length: 16 amino acids. CDR1 is SGHRS and CDR2 is YFSETQ in the germline V gene. J was trimmed by 3 bases and V by 4 bases; bases with no gene match: 5. CDR3 region: CASSTTSGSIYNEQFF. Here the CDR3 DNA reads TGCGCCAGCAGCACGACTAGCGGGAGTATCTACAATGAGCAGTTCTTC. The full variable domain, completed using reference TRBV5-1 and TRBJ2-1, is KAGVTQTPRYLIKTRGQQVTLSCSPISGHRSVSWYQQTPGQGLQFLFEYFSETQRNKGNFPGRFSGRQFSNSRSEMNVSTLELGDSALYLCASSTTSGSIYNEQFFGPGTRLTVL.

This chain connects TRBV27 to TRBJ1-1; D remains unclear. CDR3 length: 13 residues. V gave up 11 bases and J gave up 9 bases, with 22 bases separating them. Germline loops: CDR1 MNHEY, CDR2 SMNVEV (reference sequence). The CDR3, as DNA: TGTGCCTCAGCAGCCTCAGACATATTTAAAGCTTTCTTT. Translating it yields CASAASDIFKAFF.

V and J are TRBV15 and TRBJ1-4; no firm D call. Trimming left V 8 bases short and J 1 base short, with 8 bases between. This CDR3 is built from 13 residues. Per the germline V gene, CDR1 is LNHNV and CDR2 is YYDKDF (reference sequence). In DNA form, the CDR3 reads TGTGCCACCCAACACATAACTAATGAAAAACTGTTTTTT. This sequence encodes CATQHITNEKLFF.

The V and J genes are TRBV9 and TRBJ1-2; tentative D call: TRBD1 (5 bases). Germline V CDR1 and CDR2: SGDLS, YYNGEE. This CDR3 is 15 amino acids long. V was clipped by 4 bases and J by 4 bases, with 17 bases between them. The CDR3 region is CASSSEWGALYGYTF. In DNA form, the CDR3 reads TGTGCCAGCAGCAGTGAGTGGGGCGCCCTCTATGGCTACACCTTC.

The chain combines TRBV13 with TRBJ2-5; 8 nucleotides agree with TRBD2. The ends lost 3 bases at V and 0 bases at J; junction bases unmatched: 6. This CDR3 contains 16 residues. Germline V gene sequence: CDR1 PRHDT, CDR2 FYEKMQ (reference sequence). The CDR3 DNA reads TGTGCCAGCAGCTTGTACCTTAGCGGGGACCAAGAGACCCAGTACTTC. As protein: CASSLYLSGDQETQYF.

This chain joins TRBV14 and TRBJ2-1; no clear D. CDR1 and CDR2 (germline): SGHDN, FVKESK. Trimming removed 0 bases at V and 2 bases at J, with 11 bases between. This CDR3 region has 16 residues. The CDR3 DNA sequence: TGTGCCAGCAGCCAAGATTTCCCGAGCCCCTACAATGAGCAGTTCTTC. Translated, it gives CASSQDFPSPYNEQFF.

The table lists this clone with a few counts. The gene calls are TRBV28 and TRBJ2-7; 8 nucleotides line up with TRBD1. Germline loops: CDR1 MDHEN, CDR2 SYDVKM. V shed 7 bases and J 6 bases; nucleotides not matched to a gene: 5. This CDR3 contains 12 residues. The CDR3, as DNA: TGTGCCAGCACCCCAGGGGGCCTCGAGCAGTACTTC. Its translation is CASTPGGLEQYF.

The V call is TRBV2, the J call TRBJ1-3; D not certain. The CDR3 totals 15 residues. Trimming removed 5 bases from V and 0 bases from J, with 11 bases in between. The germline V gene encodes CDR1 SNHLY and CDR2 FYNNEI. CDR3 protein: CASSLYGSSGNTIYF. The DNA for the CDR3 is TGTGCCAGCAGTTTATACGGGAGCTCTGGAAACACCATATATTTT.

V usage is TRBV19 and J usage is TRBJ2-1; 10 bases align to TRBD2. The germline V gene has CDR1 LNHDA and CDR2 SQIVND (reference sequence). Trimming took 5 bases from V and 6 from J; bases not matched to a gene: 7. CDR3 length: 15 residues. CDR3 in DNA: TGTGCCAGTAGTGAGGGGACTAGCGCCACCAATGAGCAGTTCTTC. It translates to CASSEGTSATNEQFF.

This clone was seen more than once but under ten times. This chain joins TRBV21-1 and TRBJ2-3; the D call of TRBD1 is as the table states it, not checked on the DNA. TRBV21-1 is described as a pseudogene. The CDR3 extends over 14 amino acids. CDR3 sequence: CASGDRVGTDTQYF. In DNA form, the CDR3 reads TGTGCCAGCGGCGACAGGGTTGGGACAGATACGCAGTATTTT.

The chain couples TRBV11-3 to TRBJ2-1; 13 bases align to TRBD2. Trimming at V came to 1 base and at J to 10 bases, leaving 16 bases not matched to a gene. CDR1 SGHNT and CDR2 YENEEA come from the germline V gene. This CDR3 region has 19 residues. The CDR3 protein is CASSLATSGGLTPLNEQFF. The CDR3 region has the DNA TGTGCCAGCAGCTTAGCGACTAGCGGGGGGCTAACACCTCTCAACGAGCAGTTCTTC.

The chain employs TRBV28 and TRBJ1-1; TRBD1 aligns across 9 bases. Germline trimming cut 3 bases from V and 1 base from J; bases unmatched to any gene: 6. The length of the CDR3 is 16 residues. Per the germline V gene, CDR1 is MDHEN and CDR2 is SYDVKM. The CDR3 sequence is CASSFNRGPGNTEAFF. The DNA for the CDR3 is TGTGCCAGCAGTTTCAACAGGGGGCCGGGGAACACTGAAGCTTTCTTT.

This chain joins TRBV5-1 and TRBJ2-1; 8 bases are a match to TRBD2. With 4 bases clipped from V and 0 bases from J, the junction kept 9 bases outside the gene matches. Germline CDR1 and CDR2: SGHRS and YFSETQ. The CDR3 covers 17 residues. The CDR3 DNA reads TGCGCCAGCAGCGTGGGACACGGGGGGGGCTCCTACAATGAGCAGTTCTTC. Translating gives CASSVGHGGGSYNEQFF.

The chain carries TRBV19 and TRBJ1-1, with 7 bases aligning to TRBD1. This CDR3 is built from 16 residues. V was clipped by 3 bases and J by 2 bases; unmatched bases: 9. Germline V gene data show CDR1 as LNHDA and CDR2 as SQIVND (reference sequence). In DNA, the CDR3 is TGTGCCAGTAGTATCGGGACAGTGCCCCTTAACACTGAAGCTTTCTTT. Translation gives CASSIGTVPLNTEAFF.